The 10 T cell receptor beta chains in this list originate from one sample, sequenced in a study of blood T cell repertoires in COVID-19. Sequencing was performed with immunoSEQ multiplex PCR; in TCRdb, only in-frame clones are kept and a portion is missing. In the table there are under 300,000 clones, 88% of which are singletons. Sequencing used PBMCs or T cells enriched from blood (not recorded which). Receptors were obtained from a woman aged 50 to 65 who had recovered from COVID-19.

The chain joins TRBV18 to TRBJ1-3; TRBD1 might be the D (6 bases). V lost 1 base and J 0 bases, leaving 16 bases between the germline ends. The CDR3 covers 18 residues. The germline gives CDR1 KGHSH, CDR2 LQKENI. CDR3 DNA sequence: TGTGCCAGCTCACCACTGTCGGGGGGCGATGGCTCTGGAAACACCATATATTTT. Amino acid sequence: CASSPLSGGDGSGNTIYF.

This chain joins TRBV12-5 and TRBJ1-1; D remains ambiguous. The CDR3 spans 13 residues. V was shortened by 4 bases and J by 3 bases, with 9 bases between the two germline ends. Per germline, CDR1 LGHNT and CDR2 FRNRAP. The CDR3, as DNA: TGTGCTAGTGGTTACGAAGCGGACACTGAAGCTTTCTTT. It encodes CASGYEADTEAFF. The full variable domain, in which reference TRBV12-5 and TRBJ1-1 provide the parts outside the CDR3, is DARVTQTPRHKVTEMGQEVTMRCQPILGHNTVFWYRQTMMQGLELLAYFRNRAPLDDSGMPKDRFSAEMPDATLATLKIQPSEPRDSAVYFCASGYEADTEAFFGQGTRLTVV.

The gene calls are TRBV6-2 or TRBV6-3 and TRBJ2-1; possibly TRBD2 for D (6 bases). Per germline, CDR1 MNHEY and CDR2 SVGEGT. Trimming stripped 3 bases from V and 3 bases from J, with 18 bases between. CDR3 length equals 17 residues. The CDR3 bases are TGTGCCAGCAGTTATCGTGTAGGGGAGGTGGACTACAATGAGCAGTTCTTC. Protein product: CASSYRVGEVDYNEQFF.

This clone appeared a few times. This chain connects TRBV2 to TRBJ2-7; 7 bases fit TRBD1. Per the germline V gene, CDR1 is SNHLY and CDR2 is FYNNEI. J lost 3 bases, V lost 3 bases, and 2 bases had no gene match. The CDR3 runs to 13 residues. CDR3 region: CASSEGTDYEQYF. The CDR3 region has the DNA TGTGCCAGCAGTGAGGGGACAGACTACGAGCAGTACTTC.

Concerning this clone itself: Other DNA sequences from this sample encode an identical CDR3 as well. The gene calls are TRBV5-4 and TRBJ2-3; 12 nucleotides match TRBD2. The CDR3 spans 16 residues. The germline CDR1 and CDR2 sequences are SGHNT and YYREEE (reference sequence). V shed 4 bases, J shed 5 bases, and the junction held 8 bases outside the gene matches. Here the CDR3 DNA reads TGTGCCAGCAGCCCGGGACTAGCGGGTGGGGAAGATACGCAGTATTTT. Protein product: CASSPGLAGGEDTQYF.

The gene calls are TRBV12-3 or TRBV12-4 and TRBJ1-2, with D maybe TRBD1 (6 bases). The CDR3 extends over 13 amino acids. Trimming cost V 5 bases and J 4 bases, with 11 bases left between them. Here the CDR3 DNA reads TGTGCCAGCAGTAGGGACATGGGCTATGGCTACACCTTC. This codes for CASSRDMGYGYTF.

This clone was counted once. The chain links TRBV15 to TRBJ1-4; TRBD1 might be the D (6 bases). The length of the CDR3 is 14 residues. From germline, CDR1 is LNHNV and CDR2 YYDKDF (reference sequence). V lost 2 bases to trimming and J lost 4 bases, with 8 bases between them. This CDR3 reads CATSRSDSNEKLFF. CDR3 DNA sequence: TGTGCCACCAGCAGATCGGACAGTAATGAAAAACTGTTTTTT.

The rearrangement joins TRBV27 to TRBJ1-6; D is unresolved. Trimming left V 2 bases short and J 5 bases short, with 10 bases between. The germline CDR1 and CDR2 sequences are MNHEY and SMNVEV (reference sequence). This CDR3 is 15 amino acids long. CDR3 sequence reads: CASSLGENHNSPLHF. CDR3 sequence (DNA): TGTGCCAGCAGTTTAGGAGAAAACCATAATTCACCCCTCCACTTT.

V and J are TRBV10-1 and TRBJ2-1; 7 positions match TRBD2. The trim removed 3 bases at V and 1 base at J, leaving 3 bases unmatched. CDR1 WNHNN and CDR2 SYGVQD come from the germline V gene (reference sequence). There are 15 residues in the CDR3. CDR3 nucleotide sequence: TGCGCCAGCAGTGACGGCGGGAGATCCTACAATGAGCAGTTCTTC. It encodes CASSDGGRSYNEQFF.

CDR3 bases: TGTGCCAGCAGTTACTCGACTAGCGGGAGGCCCCCGACCCAGTACTTC. Translated, it gives CASSYSTSGRPPTQYF. This chain joins TRBV6-5 and TRBJ2-5; 13 bases map to TRBD2. The CDR3 has 16 amino acids. V gave up 0 bases and J gave up 7 bases; unmatched junction bases: 5. Germline lookup yields CDR1 MNHEY and CDR2 SVGAGI.